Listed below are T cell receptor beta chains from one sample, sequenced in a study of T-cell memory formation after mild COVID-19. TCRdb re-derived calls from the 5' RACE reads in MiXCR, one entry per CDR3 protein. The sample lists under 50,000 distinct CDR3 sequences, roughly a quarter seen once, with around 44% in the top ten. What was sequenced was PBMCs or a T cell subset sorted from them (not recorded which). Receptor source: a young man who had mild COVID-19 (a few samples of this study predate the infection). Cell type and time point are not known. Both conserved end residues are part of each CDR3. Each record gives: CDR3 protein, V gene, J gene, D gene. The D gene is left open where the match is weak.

CASSQEAFTEAFF	TRBV4-1	TRBJ1-1	.
CASSQSTGTSGTDTQYF	TRBV14	TRBJ2-3	TRBD2
CASSDRDRLTDTQYF	TRBV9	TRBJ2-3	TRBD1
CAISARRWGMPQHF	TRBV10-3	TRBJ1-5	.
CASSQGRGRSSYEQYF	TRBV4-3	TRBJ2-7	.
CASSQESAPDTQYF	TRBV4-2	TRBJ2-3	.
CASSLAPPPDTQYF	TRBV12-3/TRBV12-4	TRBJ2-3	.
CASSYYGTGDLGEQYF	TRBV6-5	TRBJ2-7	TRBD1
CASSDGGATDTQYF	TRBV6-4	TRBJ2-3	.
CASSVSGVLYGTSGLNEQFF	TRBV9	TRBJ2-1	TRBD2